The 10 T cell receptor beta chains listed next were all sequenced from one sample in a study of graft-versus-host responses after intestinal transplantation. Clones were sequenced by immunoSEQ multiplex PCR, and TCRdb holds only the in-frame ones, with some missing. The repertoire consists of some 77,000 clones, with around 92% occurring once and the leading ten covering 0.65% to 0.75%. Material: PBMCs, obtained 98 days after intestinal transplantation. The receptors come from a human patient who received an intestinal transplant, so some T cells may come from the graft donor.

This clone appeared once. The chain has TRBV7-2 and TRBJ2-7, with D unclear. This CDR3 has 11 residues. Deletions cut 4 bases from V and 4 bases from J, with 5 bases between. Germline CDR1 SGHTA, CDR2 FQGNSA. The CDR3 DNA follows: TGTGCCAGCAGCTCCTTTTACGAGCAGTACTTC. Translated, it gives CASSSFYEQYF.

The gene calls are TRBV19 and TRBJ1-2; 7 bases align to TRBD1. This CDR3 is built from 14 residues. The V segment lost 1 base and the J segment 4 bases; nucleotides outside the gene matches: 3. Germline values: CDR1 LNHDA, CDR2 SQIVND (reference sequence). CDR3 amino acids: CASSIARDSYGYTF. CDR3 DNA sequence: TGTGCCAGTAGTATAGCCCGGGACAGCTATGGCTACACCTTC. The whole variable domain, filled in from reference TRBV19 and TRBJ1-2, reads DGGITQSPKYLFRKEGQNVTLSCEQNLNHDAMYWYRQDPGQGLRLIYYSQIVNDFQKGDIAEGYSVSREKKESFPLTVTSAQKNPTAFYLCASSIARDSYGYTFGSGTRLTVV.

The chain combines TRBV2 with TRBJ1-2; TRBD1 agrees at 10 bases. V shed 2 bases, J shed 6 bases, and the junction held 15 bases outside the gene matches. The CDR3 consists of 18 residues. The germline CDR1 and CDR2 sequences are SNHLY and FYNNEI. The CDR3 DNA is TGTGCCAGCAGTGAATATACCGGGACAGGGGAAGGGAAGAATGGCTACACCTTC. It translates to CASSEYTGTGEGKNGYTF.

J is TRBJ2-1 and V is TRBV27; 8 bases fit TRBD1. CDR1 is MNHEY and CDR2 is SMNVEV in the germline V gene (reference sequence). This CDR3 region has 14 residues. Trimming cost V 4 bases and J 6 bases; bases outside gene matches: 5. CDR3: CASSYRQGRNEQFF. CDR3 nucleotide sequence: TGTGCCAGCAGTTACCGACAGGGGCGCAATGAGCAGTTCTTC.

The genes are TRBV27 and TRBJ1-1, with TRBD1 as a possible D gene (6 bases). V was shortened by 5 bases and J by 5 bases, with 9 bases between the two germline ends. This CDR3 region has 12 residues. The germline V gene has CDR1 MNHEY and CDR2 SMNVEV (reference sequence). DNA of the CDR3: TGTGCCAGCAGTCCCACAGGGACTGAAGCTTTCTTT. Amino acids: CASSPTGTEAFF.

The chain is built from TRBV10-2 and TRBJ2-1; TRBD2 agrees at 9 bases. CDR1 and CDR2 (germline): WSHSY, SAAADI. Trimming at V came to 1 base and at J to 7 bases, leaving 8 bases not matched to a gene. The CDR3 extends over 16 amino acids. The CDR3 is CASSEFAGGPHNEQFF. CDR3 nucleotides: TGCGCCAGCAGTGAGTTTGCGGGAGGGCCGCATAATGAGCAGTTCTTC.

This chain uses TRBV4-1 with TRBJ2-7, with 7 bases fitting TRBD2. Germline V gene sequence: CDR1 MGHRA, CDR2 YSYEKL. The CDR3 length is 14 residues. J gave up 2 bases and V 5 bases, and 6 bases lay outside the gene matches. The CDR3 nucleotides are TGCGCCAGCAGCTCACTAGCGTTCCCCTACGAGCAGTACTTC. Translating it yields CASSSLAFPYEQYF.

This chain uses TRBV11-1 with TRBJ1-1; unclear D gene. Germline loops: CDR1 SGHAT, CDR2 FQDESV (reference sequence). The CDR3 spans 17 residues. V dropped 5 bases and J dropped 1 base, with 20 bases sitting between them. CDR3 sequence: CASSRGPRGGSNTEAFF. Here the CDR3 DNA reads TGTGCCAGCAGCCGAGGCCCCCGGGGTGGGTCGAACACTGAAGCTTTCTTT.

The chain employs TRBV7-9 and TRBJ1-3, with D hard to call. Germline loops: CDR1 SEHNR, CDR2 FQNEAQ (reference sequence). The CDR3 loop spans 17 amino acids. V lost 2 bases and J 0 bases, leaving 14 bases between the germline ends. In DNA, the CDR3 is TGTGCCAGCAGCTTATATCCCGAAGGCCTCTCTGGAAACACCATATATTTT. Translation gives CASSLYPEGLSGNTIYF.

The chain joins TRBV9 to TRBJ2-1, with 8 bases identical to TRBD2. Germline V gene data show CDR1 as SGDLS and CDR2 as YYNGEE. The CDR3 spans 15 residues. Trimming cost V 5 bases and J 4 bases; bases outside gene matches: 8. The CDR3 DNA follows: TGTGCCAGCAGTCTTACTAGCGGAACATACAATGAGCAGTTCTTC. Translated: CASSLTSGTYNEQFF. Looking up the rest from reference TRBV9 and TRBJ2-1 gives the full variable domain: DSGVTQTPKHLITATGQRVTLRCSPRSGDLSVYWYQQSLDQGLQFLIQYYNGEERAKGNILERFSAQQFPDLHSELNLSSLELGDSALYFCASSLTSGTYNEQFFGPGTRLTVL.